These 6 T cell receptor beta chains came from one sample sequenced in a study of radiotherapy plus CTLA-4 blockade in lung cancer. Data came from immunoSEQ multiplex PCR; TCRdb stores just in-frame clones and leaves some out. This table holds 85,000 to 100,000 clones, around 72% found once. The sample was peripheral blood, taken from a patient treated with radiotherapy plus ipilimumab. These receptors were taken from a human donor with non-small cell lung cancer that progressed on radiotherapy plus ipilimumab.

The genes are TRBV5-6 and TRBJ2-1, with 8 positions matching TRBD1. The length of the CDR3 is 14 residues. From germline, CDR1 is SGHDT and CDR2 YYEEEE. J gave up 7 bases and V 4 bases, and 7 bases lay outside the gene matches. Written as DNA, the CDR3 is TGTGCCAGCAGCCCGAGACGGACAGGGAATGAGCAGTTCTTC. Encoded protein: CASSPRRTGNEQFF.

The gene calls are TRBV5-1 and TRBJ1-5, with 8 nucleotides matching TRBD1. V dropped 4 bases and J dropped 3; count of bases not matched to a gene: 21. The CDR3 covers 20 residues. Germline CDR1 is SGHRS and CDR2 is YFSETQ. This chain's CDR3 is CASSGGDPRQGTDINQPQHF. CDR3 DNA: TGCGCCAGCAGCGGGGGCGACCCAAGACAGGGGACGGATATCAATCAGCCCCAGCATTTT.

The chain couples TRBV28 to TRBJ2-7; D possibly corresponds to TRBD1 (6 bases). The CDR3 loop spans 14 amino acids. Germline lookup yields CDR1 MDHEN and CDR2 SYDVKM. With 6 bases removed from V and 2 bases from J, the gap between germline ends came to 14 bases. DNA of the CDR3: TGTGCCAGCAGAAAGGGACACCCTACCTACGAGCAGTACTTC. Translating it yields CASRKGHPTYEQYF.

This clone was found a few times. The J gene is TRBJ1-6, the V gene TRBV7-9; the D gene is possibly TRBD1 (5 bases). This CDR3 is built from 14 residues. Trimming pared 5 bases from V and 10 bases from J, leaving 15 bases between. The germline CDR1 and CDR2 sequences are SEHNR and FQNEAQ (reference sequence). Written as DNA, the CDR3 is TGTGCCAGCAGCCCCACAGGCGGCGGCTCACCCCTCCACTTT. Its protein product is CASSPTGGGSPLHF.

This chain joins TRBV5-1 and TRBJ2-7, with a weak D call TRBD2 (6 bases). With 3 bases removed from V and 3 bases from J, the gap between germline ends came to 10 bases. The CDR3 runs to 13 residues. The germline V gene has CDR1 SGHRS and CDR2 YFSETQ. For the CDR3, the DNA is TGCGCCAGCAGCTCGGACGGGAGCTACGAGCAGTACTTC. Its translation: CASSSDGSYEQYF.

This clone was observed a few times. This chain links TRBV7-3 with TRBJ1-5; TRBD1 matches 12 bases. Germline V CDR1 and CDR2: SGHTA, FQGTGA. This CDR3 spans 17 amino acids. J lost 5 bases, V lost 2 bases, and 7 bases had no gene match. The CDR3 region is CASSLGPGTGGDQPQHF. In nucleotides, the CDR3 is TGTGCCAGCAGCTTAGGCCCCGGGACAGGGGGCGATCAGCCCCAGCATTTT.